The sequence of this T cell receptor (beta chain) was determined in a study of blood T cell repertoires in COVID-19. Turning to the study itself: COVID-19 samples from acute and convalescent phases originated in the United States, Italy and Spain. Nucleic acid was either cDNA or gDNA, and it came from T cells, B-cell-depleted T cells, or PBMCs.

Between the trimmed V and J ends, which lost 0 bases and 4 bases, there was a span of 14 bases. Per germline, CDR1 SGDLS and CDR2 YYNGEE. The CDR3 has 15 residues. In the original processing: The assay estimated nucleated cells by amplifying reference gene primers. Profiling relied on immunoSEQ multiplex PCR, and the TCRdb table lists in-frame clones only, not all of them. The V and J calls and clone size were taken over from that table, and D and trimming were inferred from the DNA. The sample consists of roughly 250,000 clones, about four fifths of them appearing once. The sequence derives from a woman in her 70s with acute or convalescent COVID-19. The V gene is TRBV9, the J gene TRBJ2-7; a possible D gene is TRBD1 (5 bases). The sequenced sample was peripheral blood. As DNA, the CDR3 is TGTGCCAGCAGCGTAGGGGAAGGGGTCCCATACGAGCAGTACTTC. Protein sequence: CASSVGEGVPYEQYF. Supplemented by reference TRBV9 and TRBJ2-7, the full variable domain reads DSGVTQTPKHLITATGQRVTLRCSPRSGDLSVYWYQQSLDQGLQFLIQYYNGEERAKGNILERFSAQQFPDLHSELNLSSLELGDSALYFCASSVGEGVPYEQYFGPGTRLTVT.